The rows below give T cell receptor beta chains drawn from one sample of a study of CD8+ T cells in alopecia areata. The table came from immunoSEQ multiplex PCR; TCRdb's copy has only in-frame clones and leaves some out. The sample lists 200,000 to 250,000 clones, roughly 66% occurring once. The input for sequencing was CD4+ T cells sorted from blood, taken at approximately week 44, from a patient treated with tofacitinib. These receptors were taken from a human donor with alopecia areata. Each CDR3 is given with its conserved first and last residue. The D gene is left open where the match is weak. Clone size, where shown, is once, few, many, or a class for clones that have expanded.

TGTGCCAGCAGTGAAGGGGCAGCCAAAAACATTCAGTACTTC CASSEGAAKNIQYF TRBV2 . . TRBJ2-4
TGTGCTAGTGGTTTGGGGGCGTGGTCCCCACAAGAGACCCAGTACTTC CASGLGAWSPQETQYF TRBV12-5 . . TRBJ2-5
TGTGCCAGCAGTGCCGATAACCCATCGGGGGGGGTCTATGGCTACACCTTC CASSADNPSGGVYGYTF TRBV6-1 . once TRBJ1-2
TGTGCCAGTAGTCCCCAGGATCAGCCCCAGCATTTT CASSPQDQPQHF TRBV19 . . TRBJ1-5
TGTGCCAGCAGCATGGACGGAGGAGGATACGAGCAGTACTTC CASSMDGGGYEQYF TRBV7-9 . once TRBJ2-7
TGTGCCAGCAGCCCACAGCTGCGTGGGGCCAACGTCCTGACTTTC CASSPQLRGANVLTF TRBV16 . . TRBJ2-6
TGTGCCAGCAGCTTAGCGACAGGGGCCTACGAGCAGTACTTC CASSLATGAYEQYF TRBV7-9 TRBD1 once TRBJ2-7
TGTGCCAGCAGTCCCATCATGTCAGCACGGGAGACCCAGTACTTC CASSPIMSARETQYF TRBV6-6 . . TRBJ2-5
TGTGCCATCAGTGTCGGAGAGACCCAGTACTTC CAISVGETQYF TRBV10-3 . few TRBJ2-5
TGTGCCAGCAGCCCCGGGGTTTCCTACAATGAGCAGTTCTTC CASSPGVSYNEQFF TRBV7-2 . few TRBJ2-1
TGTGCCAGCAGCTTAAATTCGGGTGAAAAACTGTTTTTT CASSLNSGEKLFF TRBV7-3 . . TRBJ1-4
TGTGCCACCAGCAGAGAACCAGTTGAGGGACGGCCGAACACTGAAGCTTTCTTT CATSREPVEGRPNTEAFF TRBV15 . . TRBJ1-1
TGTGCCTGGAGTGTATCTGGGGGCAATCAGCCCCAGCATTTT CAWSVSGGNQPQHF TRBV30 . . TRBJ1-5
TGTGCCAGCAGCGTAGGAGGGGACTACAATGAGCAGTTCTTC CASSVGGDYNEQFF TRBV9 . . TRBJ2-1
TGTGCCATCAGCACCGGGACTAGCACCGGGGAGCTGTTTTTT CAISTGTSTGELFF TRBV10-3 TRBD2 . TRBJ2-2
TGCGGGGGGCAGGAGAGTGACTATGGCTACACCTTC CGGQESDYGYTF TRBV29-1 . . TRBJ1-2
TGCAGCGTTTGTCCGGCAGGGGTTGTAGATACGCAGTATTTT CSVCPAGVVDTQYF TRBV29-1 . . TRBJ2-3
TGTGCCAGCAGTGAGCAGTGGAGTAATCAGCCCCAGCATTTT CASSEQWSNQPQHF TRBV2 . once TRBJ1-5